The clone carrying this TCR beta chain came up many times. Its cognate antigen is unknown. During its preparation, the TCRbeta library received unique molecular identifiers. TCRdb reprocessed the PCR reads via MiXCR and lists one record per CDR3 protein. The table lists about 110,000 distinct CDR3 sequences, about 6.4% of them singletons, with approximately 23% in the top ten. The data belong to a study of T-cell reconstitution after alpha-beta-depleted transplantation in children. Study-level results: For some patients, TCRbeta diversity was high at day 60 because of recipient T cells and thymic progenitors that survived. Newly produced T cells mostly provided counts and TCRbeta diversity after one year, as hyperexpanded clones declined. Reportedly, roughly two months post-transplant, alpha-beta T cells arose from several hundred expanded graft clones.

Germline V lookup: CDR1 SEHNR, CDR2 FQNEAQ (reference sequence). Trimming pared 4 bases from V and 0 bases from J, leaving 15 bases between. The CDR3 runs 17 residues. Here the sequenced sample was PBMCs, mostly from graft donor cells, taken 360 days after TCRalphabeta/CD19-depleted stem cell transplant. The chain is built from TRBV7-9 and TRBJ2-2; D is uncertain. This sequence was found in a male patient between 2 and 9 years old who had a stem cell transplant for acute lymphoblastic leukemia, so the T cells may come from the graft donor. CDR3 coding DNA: TGTGCCAGCAGCTCCTACGTCGACACCCCGAACACCGGGGAGCTGTTTTTT. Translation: CASSSYVDTPNTGELFF.